This T cell receptor beta chain was obtained from a study of spatial heterogeneity in lung cancer. Study-wide points: The study found that expanded intratumoral alpha and beta TCR counts tracked tumor mutation counts.

This clonotype is medium-sized within its sample. Its antigen remains unknown. In the library, each TCR cDNA molecule bore its own unique molecular identifier. TCRdb used MiXCR to reprocess the 5' RACE reads, holding one entry per CDR3 protein. Among over 1,500 distinct CDR3 sequences listed, under 11% were seen once. The sample's time point: sample taken at primary tumor resection. The authors sequenced whole RNA from tumor, nontumor lung or frozen PBMC without sorting. This CDR3 region has 15 residues. Germline values: CDR1 MNHNY, CDR2 SVGAGI (reference sequence). The V and J ends lost 5 bases and 0 bases, in that order; junction bases with no gene match: 3.

The receptor's source is a female donor with early-stage non-small cell lung cancer. The material was lung tumor tissue, obtained at surgery. The chain employs TRBV6-6 and TRBJ2-2; 7 bases match TRBD1. This chain's CDR3 is CASSPGQANTGELFF. CDR3 nucleotides: TGTGCCAGCAGTCCCGGACAGGCGAACACCGGGGAGCTGTTTTTT.